One sample yielded the 21 T cell receptor beta chains listed below, sequenced in a study of identical twins. TCRdb re-called the 5' RACE reads with MiXCR, one entry per CDR3 protein. The sample shows fewer than 250,000 distinct CDR3 sequences, about 7% of them seen only once. The same specimen was also included in a second study, on yellow fever vaccine responses in identical twins.

Sequenced input: memory (CD45RO+) T cells sorted from blood. The receptor set was obtained from a woman between 18 and 30 years old in good health.

This clonotype appeared a few times. This sequence joins TRBV6-1 and TRBJ1-1; 7 nucleotides line up with TRBD1. This CDR3 comprises 13 residues. With V trimmed by 5 bases and J by 4 bases, 4 bases remained unmatched. The germline V gene has CDR1 MNHNS and CDR2 SASEGT. The CDR3 nucleotides read TGTGCCAGCAGTCGCCCAGGGGGCACTGAAGCTTTCTTT. It yields the protein CASSRPGGTEAFF.

This clonotype showed up just a few times. CDR3 DNA sequence: TGCAGTGCGACGGACGGCTACATCAATGGCTACACCTTC. Protein sequence: CSATDGYINGYTF. The V call is TRBV20-1, the J call TRBJ1-2; unclear D gene. Trimming pared 6 bases from V and 6 bases from J, leaving 17 bases between. This CDR3 spans 13 amino acids. Germline V CDR1 and CDR2: DFQATT, SNEGSKA (reference sequence).

In this sample, this clonotype turned up many times. The chain has TRBV5-1 and TRBJ2-1; D is unclear. The CDR3 is made up of 14 amino acids. In germline, CDR1 is SGHRS, CDR2 YFSETQ. V was clipped by 2 bases and J by 1 base, with 7 bases between them. The CDR3 region has the DNA TGCGCCAGCAGCTTTGATGGATCCTACAATGAGCAGTTCTTC. It codes for CASSFDGSYNEQFF.

This clonotype was counted at least ten times. The chain is built from TRBV27 and TRBJ1-2; a weak D match, TRBD1 (5 bases). CDR3 length: 13 amino acids. V shed 5 bases and J shed 5 bases, with 12 bases lying between them. Germline CDR1 MNHEY, CDR2 SMNVEV (reference sequence). CDR3 in DNA: TGTGCCAGCAGTGTCAGGGAGGGGTATGGCTACACCTTC. Translation gives CASSVREGYGYTF.

In its sample, this clonotype was seen a few times. The CDR3 coding sequence is TGCGCCAGCAGCTTGATGGCGGGGTATGGTATGAACACTGAAGCTTTCTTT. Translating it yields CASSLMAGYGMNTEAFF. This chain links TRBV5-1 with TRBJ1-1; no clear D gene. Per germline, CDR1 SGHRS and CDR2 YFSETQ. CDR3 length: 17 residues. Between the trimmed V and J ends, which lost 1 base and 0 bases, there was a span of 16 bases.

This clonotype has a handful of counts. V is TRBV7-3 and J is TRBJ2-1; a weak D match, TRBD2 (6 bases). Germline-derived CDR1 and CDR2 are SGHTA and FQGTGA. V lost 2 bases and J 0 bases, leaving 11 bases between the germline ends. The CDR3 covers 16 residues. Here the CDR3 DNA reads TGTGCCAGCAGCTTAGGGTCGGGAGTCTCCTACAATGAGCAGTTCTTC. Translating it yields CASSLGSGVSYNEQFF.

J is TRBJ2-3 and V is TRBV20-1; D possibly uses TRBD1 or TRBD2 (5 bases each). This CDR3 has 12 amino acids. The germline V gene encodes CDR1 DFQATT and CDR2 SNEGSKA (reference sequence). The ends were cut back, 6 bases at V and 4 bases at J, with 11 bases in the middle. DNA for the CDR3: TGCAGTGCCCTGAGGGACCCAGATACGCAGTATTTT. It specifies CSALRDPDTQYF.

This clonotype was counted a few times. The rearrangement joins TRBV15 to TRBJ2-7, with 8 bases matching TRBD1. There are 16 residues in the CDR3. With V trimmed by 5 bases and J by 0 bases, 9 bases remained unmatched. The V gene's germline CDR1 is LNHNV and CDR2 YYDKDF (reference sequence). The CDR3 here is CATSPSGQVNSYEQYF. Written as DNA, the CDR3 is TGTGCCACCAGCCCATCGGGACAGGTAAACTCCTACGAGCAGTACTTC. The variable domain in full, completed from reference TRBV15 and TRBJ2-7, reads DAMVIQNPRYQVTQFGKPVTLSCSQTLNHNVMYWYQQKSSQAPKLLFHYYDKDFNNEADTPDNFQSRRPNTSFCFLDIRSPGLGDTAMYLCATSPSGQVNSYEQYFGPGTRLTVT.

The chain employs TRBV2 and TRBJ1-2; D is ambiguous. Germline loops: CDR1 SNHLY, CDR2 FYNNEI. V shed 4 bases and J shed 7 bases, with 19 bases lying between them. The CDR3 is 15 amino acids. The CDR3 DNA reads TGTGCCAGCAGTGCTTCGATGGTAGAACTTGGTGGCTACACCTTC. Translated, it gives CASSASMVELGGYTF.

This clonotype has a count of ten or more. J is TRBJ1-1 and V is TRBV10-3; 10 bases match TRBD1. V was clipped by 5 bases and J by 3 bases; unmatched bases: 6. The germline V gene has CDR1 ENHRY and CDR2 SYGVKD. The CDR3 contains 15 residues. DNA of the CDR3: TGTGCCATCAGTCGGACAGGGGGACTGGACACTGAAGCTTTCTTT. Translation gives CAISRTGGLDTEAFF.

The chain recombines TRBV20-1 with TRBJ1-1; D is perhaps TRBD1 (5 bases). The CDR3 covers 13 residues. From germline, CDR1 is DFQATT and CDR2 SNEGSKA (reference sequence). V gave up 1 base and J gave up 4 bases, with 10 bases separating them. This CDR3 is CSARVPGTTEAFF. The CDR3 coding sequence is TGCAGTGCTAGAGTCCCCGGGACCACTGAAGCTTTCTTT.

The gene calls are TRBV7-2 and TRBJ2-3, with 7 bases fitting TRBD2. Trimming at V came to 0 bases and at J to 2 bases, leaving 8 bases not matched to a gene. Germline V gene data show CDR1 as SGHTA and CDR2 as FQGNSA. The CDR3 has 17 residues. The CDR3 DNA reads TGTGCCAGCAGCTTAGCGATTGCCGGGGGGAACACAGATACGCAGTATTTT. This encodes CASSLAIAGGNTDTQYF.

This clonotype was found many times. This rearrangement joins TRBV12-3 or TRBV12-4 to TRBJ2-5; no definite D call. This CDR3 has 12 amino acids. The ends were cut back, 5 bases at V and 0 bases at J, with 4 bases in the middle. The CDR3 spells CASSRYQETQYF. CDR3 sequence (DNA): TGTGCCAGCAGTCGATACCAAGAGACCCAGTACTTC.

V gene TRBV29-1 combines with J gene TRBJ2-1; D remains unclear. The CDR3 runs to 13 residues. The germline V gene encodes CDR1 SQVTM and CDR2 ANQGSEA. V dropped 1 base and J dropped 9 bases, with 13 bases sitting between them. The CDR3 bases are TGCAGCGTTGAAGGGACCTACGTCGGTGAGCAGTTCTTC. This sequence encodes CSVEGTYVGEQFF.

The sample holds a few counts of this clonotype. The chain employs TRBV6-2 or TRBV6-3 and TRBJ2-1, with D unresolved. Germline V CDR1 and CDR2: MNHEY, SVGEGT. The CDR3 is 14 residues long. V dropped 4 bases and J dropped 5 bases, with 12 bases sitting between them. This chain's CDR3 is CASSSPRPNNEQFF. The DNA of the CDR3 is TGTGCCAGCAGTTCTCCCCGCCCAAACAATGAGCAGTTCTTC.

The table lists this clonotype with many counts. This rearrangement joins TRBV29-1 to TRBJ1-4, with 8 bases identical to TRBD1. The CDR3 extends over 13 amino acids. CDR1 SQVTM and CDR2 ANQGSEA come from the germline V gene. V lost 4 bases to trimming and J lost 6 bases; unmatched junction nucleotides: 4. The CDR3: CSVGGQGHEKLFF. The CDR3 DNA sequence: TGCAGCGTTGGCGGACAGGGACATGAAAAACTGTTTTTT.

The chain combines TRBV27 with TRBJ1-1, with 8 bases identical to TRBD1. Losses at the gene ends were 3 bases for V and 1 base for J; bases not matched to a gene: 4. Germline values: CDR1 MNHEY, CDR2 SMNVEV (reference sequence). The CDR3 covers 15 residues. The CDR3 spells CASSFHGQGNTEAFF. As DNA, the CDR3 is TGTGCCAGCAGTTTTCACGGACAGGGGAACACTGAAGCTTTCTTT.

In this sample, this clonotype turned up a few times. J is TRBJ1-1 and V is TRBV6-5; D remains unclear. The V gene's germline CDR1 is MNHEY and CDR2 SVGAGI. Trimming stripped 4 bases from V and 0 bases from J, with 9 bases between. The CDR3 totals 14 residues. CDR3 DNA: TGTGCCAGCAGTTCGAGAACAATGAACACTGAAGCTTTCTTT. Its protein product is CASSSRTMNTEAFF.

This clonotype was counted between two and nine times. The chain combines TRBV28 with TRBJ1-1, with TRBD1 matching 7 bases. The CDR3 totals 17 residues. Germline trimming cut 6 bases from V and 0 bases from J; bases unmatched to any gene: 13. Germline CDR1 MDHEN, CDR2 SYDVKM. In DNA form, the CDR3 reads TGTGCCAGCAGCCCCATCCACAGGGGTTTAATGAACACTGAAGCTTTCTTT. Protein sequence: CASSPIHRGLMNTEAFF.

The V and J genes are TRBV4-1 and TRBJ1-3; no definite D call. The CDR3 sequence is 16 residues long. Looked up from germline, CDR1 is MGHRA and CDR2 is YSYEKL. V lost 0 bases and J 2 bases, leaving 11 bases between the germline ends. CDR3 sequence reads: CASSQEIRLTGNTIYF. The DNA of the CDR3 is TGCGCCAGCAGCCAAGAAATCAGACTCACTGGAAACACCATATATTTT.

This clonotype was seen many times. The V call is TRBV20-1, the J call TRBJ2-5; D remains ambiguous. Deletions cut 6 bases from V and 2 bases from J, with 10 bases between. The CDR3 has 12 amino acids. CDR1 and CDR2 (germline): DFQATT, SNEGSKA (reference sequence). The CDR3 bases are TGCAGTGCCGAGCCCCTTCAAGAGACCCAGTACTTC. Residues: CSAEPLQETQYF.